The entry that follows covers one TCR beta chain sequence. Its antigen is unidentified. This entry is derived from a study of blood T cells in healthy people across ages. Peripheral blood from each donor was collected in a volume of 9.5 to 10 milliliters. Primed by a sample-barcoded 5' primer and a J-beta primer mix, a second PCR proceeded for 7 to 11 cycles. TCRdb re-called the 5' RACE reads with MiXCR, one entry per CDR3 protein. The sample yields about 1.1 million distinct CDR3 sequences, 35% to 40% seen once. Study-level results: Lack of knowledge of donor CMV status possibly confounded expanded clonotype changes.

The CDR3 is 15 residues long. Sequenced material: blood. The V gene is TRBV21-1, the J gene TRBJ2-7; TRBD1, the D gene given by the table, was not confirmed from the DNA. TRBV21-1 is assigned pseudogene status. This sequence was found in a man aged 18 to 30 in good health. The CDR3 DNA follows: TGTGCCAGCAGCCAGGGACTAGGAGTCTCCTACGAGCAGTACTTC. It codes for CASSQGLGVSYEQYF.